A single sample is the source of the 20 T cell receptor beta chains below, sequenced in a study of long-term antiretroviral therapy in people with HIV. Run at survey level, the immunoSEQ assay was version v3.0. Using immunoSEQ multiplex PCR, the repertoire was profiled, and TCRdb retains in-frame clones only, with some absent. The sample carries roughly 18,000 clones, about three quarters recorded once. The sequences come from unsorted PBMCs, collected at the start of antiretroviral therapy, before treatment. Receptors originate from a woman aged 40 to 50 with HIV.

A few counts support this clone. The CDR3 spells CATSRTGQSQVETQYF. DNA of the CDR3: TGTGCCACCAGCCGAACGGGACAGTCCCAAGTAGAGACCCAGTACTTC. The chain has TRBV15 and TRBJ2-5; 7 bases agree with TRBD1. Germline assignment: CDR1 LNHNV and CDR2 YYDKDF (reference sequence). The CDR3 covers 16 residues. V dropped 5 bases and J dropped 4; count of bases not matched to a gene: 13.

This rearrangement joins TRBV7-7 to TRBJ2-3; 7 positions agree with TRBD2. V lost 8 bases and J lost 5; bases outside the gene matches: 10. The CDR3 spans 14 residues. Per the germline V gene, CDR1 is SSHAT and CDR2 is FNYEAQ (reference sequence). In DNA form, the CDR3 reads TGTGCCAGCTCATACCGGGGGGTGGAAGATACGCAGTATTTT. It encodes CASSYRGVEDTQYF. Based on the CDR3 plus reference TRBV7-7 and TRBJ2-3, the full variable domain is GAGVSQSPRYKVTKRGQDVTLRCDPISSHATLYWYQQALGQGPEFLTYFNYEAQPDKSGLPSDRFSAERPEGSISTLTIQRTEQRDSAMYRCASSYRGVEDTQYFGPGTRLTVL.

The gene calls are TRBV2 and TRBJ1-4, with D possibly TRBD1 on 6 matching bases. V dropped 9 bases and J dropped 8 bases, with 22 bases sitting between them. This CDR3 comprises 15 residues. CDR1 SNHLY and CDR2 FYNNEI come from the germline V gene. CDR3 residues: CASQEPTGLWEKLFF. In DNA, the CDR3 is TGTGCCAGTCAAGAACCTACAGGGCTTTGGGAAAAACTGTTTTTT.

This chain uses TRBV19 with TRBJ1-1; TRBD1 aligns across 8 bases. V shed 5 bases, J shed 8 bases, and the junction held 7 bases outside the gene matches. The CDR3 length is 13 residues. Germline values: CDR1 LNHDA, CDR2 SQIVND (reference sequence). The CDR3, as DNA: TGTGCCAGTAGTGGGCTGGACAGGGCAGAAGCTTTCTTT. It translates to CASSGLDRAEAFF.

The chain employs TRBV2 and TRBJ2-5, with 11 bases matching TRBD2. J lost 5 bases, V lost 6 bases, and 11 bases had no gene match. CDR1 is SNHLY, CDR2 FYNNEI, per germline. This CDR3 comprises 16 residues. The CDR3 protein is CASREMTSGVFETQYF. For the CDR3, the DNA is TGTGCCAGCAGGGAAATGACTAGCGGGGTGTTTGAGACCCAGTACTTC.

V gene TRBV28 combines with J gene TRBJ1-2; no clear D gene. Germline CDR1 and CDR2: MDHEN and SYDVKM. The CDR3 has 12 amino acids. The V end lost 3 bases, the J end lost 3 bases, and 5 bases lay between the germline ends. The CDR3 reads CASSFMYYGYTF. The CDR3 coding sequence is TGTGCCAGCAGTTTTATGTACTATGGCTACACCTTC.

The chain couples TRBV27 to TRBJ2-3; 9 bases are a match to TRBD2. V was clipped by 4 bases and J by 6 bases; unmatched bases: 8. Germline values: CDR1 MNHEY, CDR2 SMNVEV (reference sequence). This CDR3 is 15 amino acids long. CDR3 protein: CASSYRSGGRDTQYF. The CDR3 bases are TGTGCCAGCAGTTATCGTAGCGGGGGTCGGGATACGCAGTATTTT.

J is TRBJ2-4 and V is TRBV30; no reliable D call. Trimming removed 3 bases from V and 0 bases from J, with 12 bases in between. The germline gives CDR1 GTSNPN, CDR2 SVGIG (reference sequence). The CDR3 has 15 residues. CDR3 in DNA: TGTGCCTGGAGAAGGCCCCGATTAGCCAAAAACATTCAGTACTTC. Its protein is CAWRRPRLAKNIQYF.

This clone was counted only a few times. This sample includes further DNA sequences coding for the same CDR3. The chain combines TRBV19 with TRBJ2-5; 10 nucleotides match TRBD1. The CDR3 has 14 residues. V dropped 1 base and J dropped 5; count of bases not matched to a gene: 1. Germline lookup yields CDR1 LNHDA and CDR2 SQIVND (reference sequence). CDR3 in amino acids: CASSIGQGAETQYF. The CDR3, as DNA: TGTGCCAGTAGTATAGGACAGGGGGCGGAGACCCAGTACTTC.

The genes are TRBV7-9 and TRBJ2-3; TRBD1 might be the D (6 bases). The CDR3 extends over 17 amino acids. V gave up 1 base and J gave up 5 bases, with 19 bases separating them. Per the germline V gene, CDR1 is SEHNR and CDR2 is FQNEAQ (reference sequence). Here the CDR3 DNA reads TGTGCCAGCAGCTTAGGACGGCAGGGGCGATGGGGAGATACGCAGTATTTT. Protein: CASSLGRQGRWGDTQYF.

This chain joins TRBV7-9 and TRBJ1-1; TRBD1 agrees at 8 bases. This CDR3 has 12 amino acids. Looked up from germline, CDR1 is SEHNR and CDR2 is FQNEAQ (reference sequence). The ends lost 5 bases at V and 8 bases at J; junction bases unmatched: 4. The CDR3 region is CASSPRDREAFF. The DNA of the CDR3 is TGTGCCAGCAGCCCTAGGGACAGGGAAGCTTTCTTT.

The chain joins TRBV29-1 to TRBJ2-7, with D possibly TRBD1 on 6 matching bases. The CDR3 is made up of 14 amino acids. V was pared by 6 bases and J by 3 bases, with 18 bases between. Looked up from germline, CDR1 is SQVTM and CDR2 is ANQGSEA. CDR3 region: CSVLRDRTDYEQYF. The DNA for the CDR3 is TGCAGCGTCCTCCGAGACAGGACCGACTACGAGCAGTACTTC.

This chain uses TRBV7-2 with TRBJ2-2; D is undetermined. Trimming stripped 0 bases from V and 8 bases from J, with 10 bases between. Germline V lookup: CDR1 SGHTA, CDR2 FQGNSA. CDR3 length equals 14 residues. The DNA for the CDR3 is TGTGCCAGCAGCTTAGCGTCTTCAATGGGGGAGCTGTTTTTT. This translates into CASSLASSMGELFF.

The chain carries TRBV6-6 and TRBJ1-2, with 7 bases matching TRBD1. The CDR3 has 13 amino acids. V shed 2 bases and J 6 bases; nucleotides not matched to a gene: 3. Germline CDR1 and CDR2: MNHNY and SVGAGI (reference sequence). The chain's CDR3 is CASSYRGQDGYTF. In DNA form, the CDR3 reads TGTGCCAGCAGTTACCGAGGACAGGATGGCTACACCTTC.

The chain joins TRBV7-8 to TRBJ1-1, with a possible D match to TRBD1 (5 bases). The CDR3 runs 13 residues. Germline V gene sequence: CDR1 SGHVS, CDR2 FQNEAQ. Trimming removed 5 bases from V and 1 base from J, with 8 bases in between. CDR3 nucleotide sequence: TGTGCCAGCAGCCCAGGGACGAACACTGAAGCTTTCTTT. Translating it yields CASSPGTNTEAFF.

The genes are TRBV7-9 and TRBJ2-3; 14 positions agree with TRBD2. The trim removed 5 bases at V and 4 bases at J, leaving 5 bases unmatched. This CDR3 is 16 amino acids long. Germline V CDR1 and CDR2: SEHNR, FQNEAQ (reference sequence). For the CDR3, the DNA is TGTGCCAGCAGCCGGACTAGCGGGGGGAGCTCAGATACGCAGTATTTT. Residues: CASSRTSGGSSDTQYF.

V usage is TRBV5-1 and J usage is TRBJ2-7, with TRBD2 matching 12 bases. CDR3 length: 17 residues. V was pared by 0 bases and J by 5 bases, with 9 bases of the junction left unmatched. The V gene's germline CDR1 is SGHRS and CDR2 YFSETQ. The CDR3 bases are TGCGCCAGCAGCTTGGGTCTAGCGGGGGGGCTCGGAAACGAGCAGTACTTC. Translation: CASSLGLAGGLGNEQYF.

The V call is TRBV7-9, the J call TRBJ2-5; no firm D call. Germline assignment: CDR1 SEHNR and CDR2 FQNEAQ (reference sequence). The CDR3 is made up of 13 amino acids. The V gene lost 1 base and the J gene lost 2 bases, with 5 bases spanning the gap. The chain's CDR3 is CASSLGKQETQYF. The DNA for the CDR3 is TGTGCCAGCAGCTTAGGCAAACAAGAGACCCAGTACTTC.

This clone was counted once. The chain employs TRBV7-2 and TRBJ2-1; D unclear. The CDR3 runs 13 residues. CDR1 is SGHTA, CDR2 FQGNSA, per germline. Trimming removed 5 bases at V and 0 bases at J, with 5 bases between. CDR3 bases: TGTGCCAGCAGCCCGAGCTCCTACAATGAGCAGTTCTTC. It yields the protein CASSPSSYNEQFF.

V and J are TRBV6-4 and TRBJ2-2, with 11 bases that match TRBD1. The CDR3 length is 15 residues. Germline lookup yields CDR1 MRHNA and CDR2 SNTAGT. After removal of 2 bases from V and 4 bases from J, the junction contained 0 bases not matched to a gene. The CDR3 DNA reads TGTGCCAGCAGTGACGGGACAGGGGGCACCGGGGAGCTGTTTTTT. Its protein is CASSDGTGGTGELFF.